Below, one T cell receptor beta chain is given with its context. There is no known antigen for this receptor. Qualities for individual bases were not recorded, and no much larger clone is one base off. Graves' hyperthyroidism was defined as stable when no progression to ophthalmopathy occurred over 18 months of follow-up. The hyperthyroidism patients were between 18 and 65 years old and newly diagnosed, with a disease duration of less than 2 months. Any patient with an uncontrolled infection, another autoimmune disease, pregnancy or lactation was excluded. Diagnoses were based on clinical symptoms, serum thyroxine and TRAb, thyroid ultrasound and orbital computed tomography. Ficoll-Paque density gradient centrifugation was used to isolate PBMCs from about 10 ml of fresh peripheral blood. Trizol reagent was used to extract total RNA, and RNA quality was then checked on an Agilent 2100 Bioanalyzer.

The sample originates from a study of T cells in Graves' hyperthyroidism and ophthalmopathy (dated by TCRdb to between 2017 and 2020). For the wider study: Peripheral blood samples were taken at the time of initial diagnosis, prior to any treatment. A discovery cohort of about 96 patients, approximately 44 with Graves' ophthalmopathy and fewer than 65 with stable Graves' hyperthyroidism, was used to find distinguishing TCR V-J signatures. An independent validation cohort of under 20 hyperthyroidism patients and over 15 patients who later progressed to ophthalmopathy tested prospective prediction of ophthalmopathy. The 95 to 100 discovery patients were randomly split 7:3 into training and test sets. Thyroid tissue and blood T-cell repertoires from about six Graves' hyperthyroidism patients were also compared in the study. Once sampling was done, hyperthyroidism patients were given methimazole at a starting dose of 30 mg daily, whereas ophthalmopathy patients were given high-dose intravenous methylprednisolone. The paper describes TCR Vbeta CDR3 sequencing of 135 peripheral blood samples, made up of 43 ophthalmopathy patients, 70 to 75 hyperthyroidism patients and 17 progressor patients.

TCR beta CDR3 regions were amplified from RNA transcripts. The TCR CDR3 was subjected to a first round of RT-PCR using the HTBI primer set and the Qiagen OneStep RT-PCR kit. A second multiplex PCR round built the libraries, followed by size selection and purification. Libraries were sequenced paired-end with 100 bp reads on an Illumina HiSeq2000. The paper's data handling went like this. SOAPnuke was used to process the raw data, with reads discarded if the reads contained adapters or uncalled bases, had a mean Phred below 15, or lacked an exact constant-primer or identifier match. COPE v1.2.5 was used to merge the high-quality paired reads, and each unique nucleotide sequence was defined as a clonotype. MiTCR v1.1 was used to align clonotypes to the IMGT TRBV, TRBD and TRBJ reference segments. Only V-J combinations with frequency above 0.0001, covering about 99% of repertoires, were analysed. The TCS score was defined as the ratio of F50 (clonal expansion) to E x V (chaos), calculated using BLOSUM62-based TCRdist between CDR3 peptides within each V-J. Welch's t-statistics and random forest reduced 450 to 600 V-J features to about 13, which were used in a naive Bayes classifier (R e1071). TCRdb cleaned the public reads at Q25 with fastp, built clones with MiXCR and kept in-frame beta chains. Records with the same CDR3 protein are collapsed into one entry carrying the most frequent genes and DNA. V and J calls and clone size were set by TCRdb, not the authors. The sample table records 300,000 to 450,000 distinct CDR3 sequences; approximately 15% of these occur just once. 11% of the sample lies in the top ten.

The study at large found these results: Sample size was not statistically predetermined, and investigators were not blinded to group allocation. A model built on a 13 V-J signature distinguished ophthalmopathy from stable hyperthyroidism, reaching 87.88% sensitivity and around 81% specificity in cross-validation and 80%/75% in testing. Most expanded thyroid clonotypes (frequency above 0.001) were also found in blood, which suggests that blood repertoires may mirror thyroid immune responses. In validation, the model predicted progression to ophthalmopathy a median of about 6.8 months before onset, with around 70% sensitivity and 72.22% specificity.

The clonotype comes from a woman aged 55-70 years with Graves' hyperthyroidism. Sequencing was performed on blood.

The DNA is TGTGCCTGGAGCCCAGAGGGGCGGGAAGACACAGATACGCAGTATTTT. This gives the protein CAWSPEGREDTDTQYF. The chain is assembled from TRBV30 and TRBJ2-3; the D segment could be TRBD2, given 6 matching bases. The CDR3 holds 16 amino acids from the cysteine to the phenylalanine. The retained sequence is limited to the CDR3, 48 bases, with the frame set at the first base. The germline V gene encodes CDR1 GTSNPN and CDR2 SVGIG (reference sequence). Trimming costs V 3 bases and J 2 bases, and their ends lie 18 bases apart.